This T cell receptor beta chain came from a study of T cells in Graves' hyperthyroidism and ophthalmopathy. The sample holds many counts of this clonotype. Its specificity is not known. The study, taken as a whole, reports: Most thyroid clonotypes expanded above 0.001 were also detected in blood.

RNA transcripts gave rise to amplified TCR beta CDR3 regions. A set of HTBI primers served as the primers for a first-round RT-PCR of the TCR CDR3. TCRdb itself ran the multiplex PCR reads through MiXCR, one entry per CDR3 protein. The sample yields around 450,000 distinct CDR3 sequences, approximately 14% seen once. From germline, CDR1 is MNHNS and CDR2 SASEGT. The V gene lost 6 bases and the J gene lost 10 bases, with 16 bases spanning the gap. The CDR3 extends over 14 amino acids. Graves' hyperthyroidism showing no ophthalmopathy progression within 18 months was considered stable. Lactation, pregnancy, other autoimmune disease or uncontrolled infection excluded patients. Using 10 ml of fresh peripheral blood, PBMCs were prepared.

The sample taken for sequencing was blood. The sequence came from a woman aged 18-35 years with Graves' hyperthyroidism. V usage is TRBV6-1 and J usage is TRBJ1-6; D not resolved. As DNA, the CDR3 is TGTGCCAGCAGGGCGGGAAATTTCGGATCACCCCTCCACTTT. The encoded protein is CASRAGNFGSPLHF.